The 24 T cell receptor beta chains reported below all come from one sample, sequenced in a study of T cell responses to AZD1222 COVID-19 vaccine. The table came from immunoSEQ multiplex PCR; TCRdb's copy has only in-frame clones and leaves some out. Altogether some 86,000 clones are present, 70% to 90% being singletons, with the ten largest covering 22%. The material sequenced was peripheral blood, taken on day 0 of AZD1222 vaccination. The source is an adult in good health.

The chain links TRBV10-2 to TRBJ1-6; D remains ambiguous. V was trimmed by 6 bases and J by 4 bases, leaving 4 bases between them. From germline, CDR1 is WSHSY and CDR2 SAAADI. This CDR3 region has 12 residues. CDR3 loop: CASRGYNSPLHF. As DNA, the CDR3 is TGCGCCAGCAGGGGGTATAATTCACCCCTCCACTTT.

V is TRBV18 and J is TRBJ2-1; 13 bases match TRBD2. Looked up from germline, CDR1 is KGHSH and CDR2 is LQKENI. The CDR3 is made up of 18 amino acids. The ends lost 2 bases at V and 1 base at J; junction bases unmatched: 5. The CDR3 region has the DNA TGTGCCAGCTCACCAAGGACTAGCGGGAGAGGTTCCTACAATGAGCAGTTCTTC. Translating it yields CASSPRTSGRGSYNEQFF. Using reference TRBV18 and TRBJ2-1 for the parts outside the CDR3, the full variable domain is NAGVMQNPRHLVRRRGQEARLRCSPMKGHSHVYWYRQLPEEGLKFMVYLQKENIIDESGMPKERFSAEFPKEGPSILRIQQVVRGDSAAYFCASSPRTSGRGSYNEQFFGPGTRLTVL.

In its sample, this clone was seen once. This chain joins TRBV4-2 and TRBJ2-6; a weak D match, TRBD2 (6 bases). Trimming stripped 0 bases from V and 2 bases from J, with 17 bases between. The CDR3 spans 19 residues. Germline values: CDR1 LGHNA, CDR2 YNFKEQ. The CDR3 here is CASSQEGGVSGAGANVLTF. DNA for the CDR3: TGTGCCAGCAGCCAAGAAGGCGGGGTATCGGGAGCTGGGGCCAACGTCCTGACTTTC.

The chain links TRBV19 to TRBJ2-2; 8 nucleotides match TRBD2. The CDR3 has 15 amino acids. The germline CDR1 and CDR2 sequences are LNHDA and SQIVND (reference sequence). The V gene end was trimmed by 3 bases and the J gene end by 7 bases; junction bases not matched to a gene: 7. The CDR3 loop is CASSIVAGGGGELFF. The CDR3 DNA reads as TGTGCCAGTAGTATTGTCGCGGGAGGCGGCGGGGAGCTGTTTTTT.

CDR3 in amino acids: CASNPGTGNSPLHF. The CDR3 DNA follows: TGTGCCAGCAATCCTGGGACAGGGAATTCACCCCTCCACTTT. This chain connects TRBV28 to TRBJ1-6, with 9 positions matching TRBD1. The CDR3 is made up of 14 amino acids. Germline lookup yields CDR1 MDHEN and CDR2 SYDVKM. V dropped 7 bases and J dropped 7; count of bases not matched to a gene: 5. The complete variable domain, with remaining parts taken from reference TRBV28 and TRBJ1-6, reads DVKVTQSSRYLVKRTGEKVFLECVQDMDHENMFWYRQDPGLGLRLIYFSYDVKMKEKGDIPEGYSVSREKKERFSLILESASTNQTSMYLCASNPGTGNSPLHFGNGTRLTVT.

In this sample, this clone turned up once. The chain joins TRBV30 to TRBJ1-1; D remains unclear. The ends were cut back, 1 base at V and 0 bases at J, with 12 bases in the middle. Germline loops: CDR1 GTSNPN, CDR2 SVGIG (reference sequence). There are 15 residues in the CDR3. CDR3 in amino acids: CAWSGSRALNTEAFF. As DNA, the CDR3 is TGTGCCTGGAGTGGGTCACGGGCTCTGAACACTGAAGCTTTCTTT.

This rearrangement joins TRBV18 to TRBJ2-7; 9 nucleotides agree with TRBD2. CDR3 size: 15 residues. Per germline, CDR1 KGHSH and CDR2 LQKENI. Trimming removed 3 bases from V and 5 bases from J; junction bases left unmatched: 8. The CDR3 DNA reads as TGTGCCAGCTCACCGATGGGACTAGCTGAAAACGAGCAGTACTTC. It translates to CASSPMGLAENEQYF. The full variable domain, its missing parts supplied by reference TRBV18 and TRBJ2-7, is NAGVMQNPRHLVRRRGQEARLRCSPMKGHSHVYWYRQLPEEGLKFMVYLQKENIIDESGMPKERFSAEFPKEGPSILRIQQVVRGDSAAYFCASSPMGLAENEQYFGPGTRLTVT.

The chain employs TRBV10-1 and TRBJ2-5; D might be TRBD1 (5 bases). The V gene's germline CDR1 is WNHNN and CDR2 SYGVQD (reference sequence). This CDR3 is built from 13 residues. V lost 4 bases, J lost 2 bases, and 8 bases lay in between. Written as DNA, the CDR3 is TGCGCCAGCAGTGCACAGGTTCAAGAGACCCAGTACTTC. The encoded protein is CASSAQVQETQYF.

The chain is built from TRBV30 and TRBJ2-5; possibly TRBD1 or TRBD2 for D (5 bases each). Germline V gives CDR1 GTSNPN, CDR2 SVGIG (reference sequence). With 5 bases removed from V and 5 bases from J, the gap between germline ends came to 12 bases. This CDR3 comprises 12 residues. The CDR3 nucleotides read TGTGCCTGGGGGCGGGCAGGGGAGACCCAGTACTTC. This sequence encodes CAWGRAGETQYF.

The rearrangement links TRBV29-1 to TRBJ2-7, with D tentatively TRBD2 (6 bases). The germline V gene encodes CDR1 SQVTM and CDR2 ANQGSEA. Trimming shortened V by 8 bases and J by 1 base, and 15 bases separated the two germline ends. This CDR3 region has 13 residues. The CDR3 bases are TGCAGCATCATGGGCGGGGATTCCTACGAGCAGTACTTC. Its protein product is CSIMGGDSYEQYF.

This clone was picked up one time. V usage is TRBV19 and J usage is TRBJ1-1; no clear D. CDR1 LNHDA and CDR2 SQIVND come from the germline V gene (reference sequence). This CDR3 comprises 11 residues. The V end was cut by 5 bases, the J end by 7 bases, with 8 bases between. In nucleotides, the CDR3 is TGTGCCAGTAGTTTGGGCGTTGAAGCTTTCTTT. This codes for CASSLGVEAFF.

This clone was seen once. V gene TRBV20-1 combines with J gene TRBJ1-1; the D gene is possibly TRBD1 (5 bases). Trimming stripped 3 bases from V and 5 bases from J, with 16 bases between. Looked up from germline, CDR1 is DFQATT and CDR2 is SNEGSKA (reference sequence). This CDR3 comprises 14 residues. The CDR3 here is CSASQAGMETEAFF. As DNA, the CDR3 is TGCAGTGCTAGTCAAGCAGGGATGGAGACTGAAGCTTTCTTT.

CDR3 in DNA: TGTGCCAGCAGGTGGACGGCTAACTATGGCTACACCTTC. Residues: CASRWTANYGYTF. This sequence joins TRBV28 and TRBJ1-2; D ambiguous. The germline CDR1 and CDR2 sequences are MDHEN and SYDVKM. The CDR3 extends over 13 amino acids. The V gene lost 6 bases and the J gene lost 0 bases, with 8 bases spanning the gap.

The V call is TRBV4-2, the J call TRBJ1-5; D remains ambiguous. This CDR3 spans 16 amino acids. The germline V gene encodes CDR1 LGHNA and CDR2 YNFKEQ. The germline V and J ends were trimmed by 0 bases and 0 bases, with 9 bases remaining between them. As DNA, the CDR3 is TGTGCCAGCAGCCAAGATCTCTGGGATAGCAATCAGCCCCAGCATTTT. Protein product: CASSQDLWDSNQPQHF.

This clone came up a few times. Relative to the germline gene, one junction end is altered; a read error may explain this. This chain links TRBV2 with TRBJ2-5, with D unresolved. Per the germline V gene, CDR1 is SNHLY and CDR2 is FYNNEI. The CDR3 spans 19 residues. The CDR3 region is CASSSKHQVSPTAQGTQYF. The DNA for the CDR3 is TGTGCCAGCAGTTCTAAACACCAGGTGTCTCCCACCGCCCAAGGGACCCAGTACTTC.

The chain carries TRBV7-9 and TRBJ1-2, with 10 bases that match TRBD1. The germline gives CDR1 SEHNR, CDR2 FQNEAQ (reference sequence). CDR3 length: 13 residues. Trimming cost V 4 bases and J 6 bases; bases outside gene matches: 2. The CDR3 region has the DNA TGTGCCAGCAGCTCCGGGACAGGGGATGGCTACACCTTC. It yields the protein CASSSGTGDGYTF.

Of note for this clone: The same CDR3 is also encoded by other DNA sequences in this sample. The chain uses TRBV18 and TRBJ2-3; D gene unclear. The germline gives CDR1 KGHSH, CDR2 LQKENI. CDR3 length: 15 amino acids. Trimming took off 3 bases at V and 1 base at J, with 11 bases between the two ends. CDR3 sequence (DNA): TGTGCCAGCTCACCCCCCCAAGGCCGCACAGATACGCAGTATTTT. Translating it yields CASSPPQGRTDTQYF.

The gene calls are TRBV5-8 and TRBJ2-1, with 8 bases lining up with TRBD1. The V segment lost 4 bases and the J segment 8 bases; nucleotides outside the gene matches: 8. The V gene's germline CDR1 is SGHTS and CDR2 YDEGEE. This CDR3 region has 14 residues. CDR3 in amino acids: CASSQRTGSHEQFF. Here the CDR3 DNA reads TGTGCCAGCAGCCAGAGGACAGGGAGTCATGAGCAGTTCTTC. Based on the CDR3 plus reference TRBV5-8 and TRBJ2-1, the full variable domain is EAGVTQSPTHLIKTRGQQATLRCSPISGHTSVYWYQQALGLGLQFLLWYDEGEERNRGNFPPRFSGRQFPNYSSELNVNALELEDSALYLCASSQRTGSHEQFFGPGTRLTVL.

The V gene is TRBV11-2, the J gene TRBJ2-7, with a possible D match to TRBD1 (6 bases). V lost 1 base, J lost 5 bases, and 15 bases lay in between. This CDR3 has 15 residues. Germline V gene lookup returns CDR1 SGHAT and CDR2 FQNNGV. This chain's CDR3 is CASSLGGQGLDEQYF. The CDR3 DNA reads TGTGCCAGCAGCTTAGGGGGGCAGGGGCTAGACGAGCAGTACTTC.

The count of this clone is one. The chain combines TRBV19 with TRBJ1-2, with 7 bases identical to TRBD1. This CDR3 has 16 residues. Trimming took 3 bases from V and 0 from J; bases not matched to a gene: 7. Germline CDR1 and CDR2: LNHDA and SQIVND (reference sequence). CDR3 coding DNA: TGTGCCAGTAGTATCCGGACAGGCGGAGCTAACTATGGCTACACCTTC. This gives the protein CASSIRTGGANYGYTF.

This clone was counted only a few times. The genes are TRBV5-4 and TRBJ1-2; tentatively, D is TRBD1 (6 bases). Germline CDR1 and CDR2: SGHNT and YYREEE (reference sequence). The CDR3 loop spans 13 amino acids. V dropped 1 base and J dropped 8 bases, with 12 bases sitting between them. CDR3 bases: TGTGCCAGCAGCTTGCAGGGGTCGAACGGCTACACCTTC. It codes for CASSLQGSNGYTF.

The chain carries TRBV9 and TRBJ2-4; 7 bases match TRBD2. The CDR3 is 16 amino acids. Germline V gene sequence: CDR1 SGDLS, CDR2 YYNGEE. Trimming took 0 bases from V and 2 from J; bases not matched to a gene: 5. The CDR3 loop reads CASSVDPAGPKNIQYF. As DNA, the CDR3 is TGTGCCAGCAGCGTAGATCCAGCGGGGCCCAAAAACATTCAGTACTTC.

V and J are TRBV7-2 and TRBJ1-5, with TRBD1 matching over 8 bases. Trimming cost V 6 bases and J 2 bases; bases outside gene matches: 3. The CDR3 spans 14 residues. Germline assignment: CDR1 SGHTA and CDR2 FQGNSA. This CDR3 reads CASSQTGGNQPQHF. CDR3 in DNA: TGTGCCAGCAGTCAGACAGGGGGCAATCAGCCCCAGCATTTT.

The chain combines TRBV9 with TRBJ2-1, with TRBD1 matching over 8 bases. V lost 3 bases, J lost 7 bases, and 9 bases stayed unmatched. This CDR3 region has 15 residues. CDR1 SGDLS and CDR2 YYNGEE come from the germline V gene. In nucleotides, the CDR3 is TGTGCCAGCAGCGACGCAGGGGGCAGGTCGAATGAGCAGTTCTTC. Amino acid sequence: CASSDAGGRSNEQFF. Supplemented by reference TRBV9 and TRBJ2-1, the full variable domain reads DSGVTQTPKHLITATGQRVTLRCSPRSGDLSVYWYQQSLDQGLQFLIQYYNGEERAKGNILERFSAQQFPDLHSELNLSSLELGDSALYFCASSDAGGRSNEQFFGPGTRLTVL.